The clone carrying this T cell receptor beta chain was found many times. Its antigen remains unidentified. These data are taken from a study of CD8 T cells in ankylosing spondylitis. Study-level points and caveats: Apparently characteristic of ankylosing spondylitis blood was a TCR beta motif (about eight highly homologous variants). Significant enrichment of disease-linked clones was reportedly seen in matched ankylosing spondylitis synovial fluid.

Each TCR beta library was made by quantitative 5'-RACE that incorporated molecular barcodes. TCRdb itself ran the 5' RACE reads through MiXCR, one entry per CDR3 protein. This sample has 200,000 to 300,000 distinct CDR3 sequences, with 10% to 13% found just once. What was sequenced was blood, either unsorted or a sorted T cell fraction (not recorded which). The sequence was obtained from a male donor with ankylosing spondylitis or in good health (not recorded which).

As DNA, the CDR3 is TGTGCCAGCAGCAACCTCGCTAGCGGGGAGCCCAGAGAGACCCAGTACTTC. It specifies CASSNLASGEPRETQYF. The genes are TRBV6-4 and TRBJ2-5; 9 bases agree with TRBD2. V trimming: 6 bases; J trimming: 4 bases; junction bases outside the gene matches: 15. This CDR3 contains 17 residues. Germline CDR1 is MRHNA and CDR2 is SNTAGT.